The rows below give T cell receptor beta chains drawn from one sample of a study of cytomegalovirus exposure and HLA in healthy donors. Method: immunoSEQ multiplex PCR; TCRdb's copy keeps in-frame clones and lacks some. The repertoire has 95,000 to 150,000 clones, 60% to 85% of them found once; the top ten carry more than 1%. What was sequenced was PBMCs. The receptors shown here come from a female donor in good health and CMV-seronegative. The CDR3 runs from the conserved cysteine through the conserved F or W. D genes are given only for firm matches. Clone size is stated in some rows and not others, as once, few, many or a class when expanded.

D gene,clone size,V gene,J gene,CDR3 protein,CDR3 DNA
NA,NA,TRBV5-8,TRBJ1-2,CASSTRTVGYTF,TGTGCCAGCAGCACGCGGACTGTTGGCTACACCTTC
TRBD1,NA,TRBV9,TRBJ1-1,CASSNQGQLNTEAFF,TGTGCCAGCAGCAACCAGGGACAGCTCAACACTGAAGCTTTCTTT
NA,once,TRBV6-5,TRBJ1-1,CASSYVVGEGNTEAFF,TGTGCCAGCAGTTACGTCGTGGGGGAGGGGAACACTGAAGCTTTCTTT
NA,NA,TRBV19,TRBJ1-3,CASSIAPSFSGNTIYF,TGTGCCAGTAGTATAGCCCCGAGCTTCTCTGGAAACACCATATATTTT
TRBD1,NA,TRBV30,TRBJ1-2,CAWSRTGKVDGYTF,TGTGCCTGGAGTCGGACAGGTAAGGTGGATGGCTACACCTTC
TRBD2,NA,TRBV7-3,TRBJ2-1,CASSFGLAGDEQFF,TGTGCCAGCAGCTTCGGACTAGCAGGCGATGAGCAGTTCTTC
NA,NA,TRBV25-1,TRBJ1-5,CASSLLPRVGSNRPQHF,TGTGCCAGCAGTCTTCTACCTAGAGTAGGTAGCAATCGGCCCCAGCATTTT
NA,once,TRBV7-9,TRBJ1-1,CASSRQGLLNTEAFF,TGTGCCAGCAGCCGGCAGGGGCTATTGAACACTGAAGCTTTCTTT
NA,NA,TRBV5-1,TRBJ2-7,CASSLGPFTGGEYEQYF,TGCGCCAGCAGCTTGGGCCCGTTTACAGGAGGGGAATACGAGCAGTACTTC
NA,NA,TRBV28,TRBJ2-5,CASSLSLGSETQYF,TGTGCCAGCAGTTTATCGTTGGGCAGCGAGACCCAGTACTTC
NA,NA,TRBV6-1,TRBJ2-7,CASSLGGSSYEQYF,TGTGCCAGCAGTCTTGGCGGGTCCTCCTACGAGCAGTACTTC
TRBD1,NA,TRBV5-1,TRBJ1-1,CASSPGTANTEASF,TGCGCCAGCAGCCCCGGGACAGCGAACACTGAAGCTTCCTTT
TRBD2,NA,TRBV4-2,TRBJ2-1,CASSQEQTSGIYNEQFF,TGTGCCAGCAGCCAAGAACAGACTAGCGGGATCTACAATGAGCAGTTCTTC
TRBD1,NA,TRBV19,TRBJ2-4,CASSIVYRGNIQYF,TGTGCCAGTAGTATAGTCTACAGGGGGAACATTCAGTACTTC
TRBD1,NA,TRBV19,TRBJ2-5,CASSTRTGVETQYF,TGTGCCAGTAGTACGAGGACAGGGGTAGAGACCCAGTACTTC
NA,NA,TRBV2,TRBJ2-1,CASSERRDAVIDNEQFF,TGTGCCAGCAGTGAAAGGAGGGACGCCGTTATAGACAATGAGCAGTTCTTC
NA,NA,TRBV5-4,TRBJ1-2,CASSFDSLGYTF,TGTGCCAGCAGCTTCGACAGTCTTGGCTACACCTTC
TRBD1,NA,TRBV15,TRBJ2-7,CATSRAGTGDEQYF,TGTGCCACCAGCAGAGCCGGGACAGGGGACGAGCAGTACTTC
NA,NA,TRBV5-1,TRBJ2-2,CASSLGATNTGELFF,TGCGCCAGCAGCTTGGGAGCGACGAACACCGGGGAGCTGTTTTTT
TRBD2,NA,TRBV7-2,TRBJ2-3,CASSPGPSGLGVPSTQYF,TGTGCCAGCAGCCCGGGACCTAGCGGTCTCGGGGTGCCGTCAACGCAGTATTTT
TRBD1,NA,TRBV6-5,TRBJ2-7,CASSYQGADYEQYF,TGTGCCAGCAGTTACCAGGGGGCAGACTACGAGCAGTACTTC
NA,NA,TRBV30,TRBJ2-1,CAWSVLQYNEQFF,TGTGCCTGGAGTGTTCTACAGTACAATGAGCAGTTCTTC
NA,NA,TRBV11-2,TRBJ1-6,CASSSDRNNSPLHF,TGTGCCAGCAGCTCCGACAGGAATAATTCACCCCTCCACTTT
NA,NA,TRBV10-3,TRBJ1-2,CAISDGGGFLRFYGYTF,TGTGCCATCAGTGACGGGGGAGGGTTTTTGCGTTTTTATGGCTACACCTTC
NA,NA,TRBV5-4,TRBJ2-3,CASSHPGTRSTDTQYF,TGTGCCAGCAGCCACCCCGGGACTCGAAGCACAGATACGCAGTATTTT
NA,few,TRBV4-1,TRBJ1-1,CASSQGRTDTTEAFF,TGCGCCAGCAGCCAAGGCAGGACAGACACCACTGAAGCTTTCTTT
NA,NA,TRBV18,TRBJ2-7,CASSPGGASRDEQYF,TGTGCCAGCTCACCAGGAGGAGCGAGCCGGGACGAGCAGTACTTC
NA,NA,TRBV25-1,TRBJ2-7,CASSASQGRQYF,TGTGCCAGCAGTGCCTCACAGGGCAGGCAATACTTC
NA,few,TRBV7-2,TRBJ2-1,CASSSRRGTYNEQFF,TGTGCCAGCAGCTCAAGGAGGGGAACCTACAATGAGCAGTTCTTC
NA,NA,TRBV5-6,TRBJ1-1,CASSYLRGTEAFF,TGTGCCAGCAGCTACCTTAGGGGAACTGAAGCTTTCTTT
NA,NA,TRBV10-2,TRBJ2-1,CAVRFTNNEQFF,TGCGCCGTCCGATTTACTAACAATGAGCAGTTCTTC
NA,NA,TRBV4-1,TRBJ1-6,CASSFPNSPLHF,TGCGCCAGCAGTTTCCCAAATTCACCCCTCCACTTT
TRBD2,NA,TRBV4-2,TRBJ2-7,CASSQVTGGAHEQYF,TGTGCCAGCAGCCAAGTCACCGGGGGGGCCCACGAGCAGTACTTC
NA,NA,TRBV21-1,TRBJ1-6,CASSKAPGGRVSSPLHF,TGTGCCAGCAGCAAAGCCCCCGGCGGCAGGGTGAGCTCACCCCTCCACTTT
NA,once,TRBV9,TRBJ2-3,CASSVVTTTDTQYF,TGTGCCAGCAGCGTAGTGACTACCACAGATACGCAGTATTTT
NA,NA,TRBV19,TRBJ1-2,CASSIGGKFYTF,TGTGCCAGTAGTATCGGAGGAAAATTCTACACCTTC
TRBD1,once,TRBV28,TRBJ1-1,CASSTHRGQGNTEAFF,TGTGCCAGCAGTACCCACCGAGGACAGGGGAACACTGAAGCTTTCTTT
TRBD1,NA,TRBV6-6,TRBJ1-2,CASGKRDRVIKGYTF,TGTGCCAGCGGCAAACGAGACAGGGTAATTAAAGGCTACACCTTC
NA,NA,TRBV27,TRBJ2-5,CASSLRRLAQETQYF,TGTGCCAGCAGTCTGCGCAGACTGGCTCAAGAGACCCAGTACTTC
TRBD2,NA,TRBV5-1,TRBJ2-1,CASSSRTSGGPEQFF,TGCGCCAGCAGCTCCCGGACTAGCGGGGGTCCTGAGCAGTTCTTC
TRBD1,NA,TRBV6-5,TRBJ1-2,CASTRQGANYGYTF,TGTGCCAGCACCCGACAGGGCGCTAACTATGGCTACACCTTC
TRBD2,NA,TRBV10-3,TRBJ2-7,CAISEVTSAYEQYF,TGTGCCATCAGTGAGGTGACTAGCGCCTACGAGCAGTACTTC
TRBD1,NA,TRBV6-6,TRBJ1-6,CASSYSYRGGNSPLHF,TGTGCCAGCAGTTACTCTTACAGGGGCGGTAATTCACCCCTCCACTTT
TRBD2,NA,TRBV15,TRBJ2-7,CATSREGTSVPYEQYF,TGTGCCACCAGCAGAGAGGGGACTAGCGTCCCCTACGAGCAGTACTTC
NA,NA,TRBV2,TRBJ2-7,CASSPASTYEQYF,TGTGCCAGCAGCCCAGCGTCGACCTACGAGCAGTACTTC
TRBD1,NA,TRBV5-1,TRBJ1-1,CASSSGQGANTEAFF,TGCGCCAGCAGCTCCGGACAGGGGGCGAACACTGAAGCTTTCTTT
NA,once,TRBV29-1,TRBJ2-2,CSVEDLSRSTGELFF,TGCAGCGTTGAAGATCTTTCCAGATCCACCGGGGAGCTGTTTTTT
NA,NA,TRBV5-4,TRBJ1-2,CASRGGYYGYTF,TGTGCCAGCAGGGGGGGTTACTATGGCTACACCTTC
NA,NA,TRBV2,TRBJ2-1,CASSGQGYNEQFF,TGTGCCAGCAGTGGCCAGGGATACAATGAGCAGTTCTTC
NA,NA,TRBV5-1,TRBJ2-1,CASSMDSSYNEQFF,TGCGCCAGCAGTATGGACAGCTCATACAATGAGCAGTTCTTC
NA,NA,TRBV5-6,TRBJ1-4,CASSFRNSAEKLFF,TGTGCCAGCAGCTTTAGGAATAGCGCTGAAAAACTGTTTTTT
NA,NA,TRBV14,TRBJ2-6,CASSLLRGEGANVLTF,TGTGCCAGCAGTTTACTCAGGGGGGAAGGGGCCAACGTCCTGACTTTC
TRBD2,NA,TRBV5-6,TRBJ2-1,CASSPAPGLGYNEQFF,TGTGCCAGCAGCCCGGCTCCAGGACTAGGGTACAATGAGCAGTTCTTC